This T cell receptor beta chain was sequenced during a study of blood T cell repertoires in COVID-19. The overall study: Samples taken during acute and convalescent COVID-19 were collected in the United States, Italy and Spain. PBMCs, B-cell-depleted T cells, or T cells provided the cDNA or gDNA that made up the material.

The CDR3 extends over 16 amino acids. Germline V CDR1 and CDR2: KGHSH, LQKENI. V was pared by 6 bases and J by 1 base, with 18 bases between. In the source study's methods: Scientists estimated how many nucleated cells there were by amplifying reference gene primers. Clones were sequenced by immunoSEQ multiplex PCR, and TCRdb holds only the in-frame ones, with some missing. That table furnishes V, J and clone size, whereas the DNA furnished D and trimming. Of 11,000 or so clones in the sample, approximately 80% were seen once. Specimen: peripheral blood. This clonotype was sampled from an elderly man with acute or convalescent COVID-19. V gene TRBV18 combines with J gene TRBJ1-1; a possible D gene is TRBD1 (5 bases). The CDR3 bases are TGTGCCAGCTCCCCTTTGCAGGGCCCCCAGAACACTGAAGCTTTCTTT. This translates into CASSPLQGPQNTEAFF. Full variable domain (remainder filled in from reference TRBV18 and TRBJ1-1): NAGVMQNPRHLVRRRGQEARLRCSPMKGHSHVYWYRQLPEEGLKFMVYLQKENIIDESGMPKERFSAEFPKEGPSILRIQQVVRGDSAAYFCASSPLQGPQNTEAFFGQGTRLTVV.